This T cell receptor beta chain is drawn from a study of T cells after yellow fever vaccination. Study outcomes and limitations: A faster peak, day 5 versus 15, was reached by the weaker secondary response.

TCRdb re-called the 5' RACE reads with MiXCR, one entry per CDR3 protein. This table has more than 300,000 distinct CDR3 sequences, around 10% appearing once. This CDR3 has 16 residues. Germline V gene lookup returns CDR1 KGHSH and CDR2 LQKENI. With 4 bases clipped from V and 1 base from J, the junction kept 5 bases outside the gene matches. This clonotype was observed a few times. Its antigen is still unknown. The specimen comprised CD4+ T cells sorted from PBMCs, sampled 45 days after the yellow fever booster vaccination. The clonotype comes from a man younger than 35 who received the YFV17D yellow fever vaccine. The rearrangement uses TRBV18 and TRBJ2-3; 10 bases map to TRBD2. The CDR3 loop reads CASSLPGTSGTDTQYF. The CDR3 nucleotides read TGTGCCAGCTCACTCCCCGGGACTAGCGGCACAGATACGCAGTATTTT.